This TCR beta chain is drawn from a study of early T cells in non-severe SARS-CoV-2 infection (dated by TCRdb to the early 2020s). Concerning the study at large: Because TCR sequencing was done on bulk RNA from unsorted whole blood, the alpha and beta chains could not be paired. Beyond this particular receptor, the publication reports: VDJdb matching was skewed toward anti-spike CD8 responses and likely underestimated virus-specific expansions by missing private and CD4 specificities.

This clonotype was found a few times. There is no known antigen for this receptor. Per-base quality was not reported, and no clone a single base away is much larger than it. A case-control design nested within a healthcare worker cohort in London, UK, was used, with weekly nasopharyngeal swab PCR tests and blood sampling performed. Healthcare workers were enrolled in the week of the UK lockdown, from 23 to 31 March 2020, and were followed every week for up to roughly 15 weeks. V drops 0 bases and J drops 0 bases, leaving 12 bases in between. Via the germline V gene, CDR1 is LGHNA and CDR2 YNFKEQ. There are 16 amino acids in the CDR3, from cysteine to phenylalanine inclusive. Kept here is only the CDR3 DNA, which spans 48 bases and is read in frame from base 1. Receptors were amplified or captured by 5' RACE. These reads were obtained on a NextSeq 500. In the TCR library protocol, unique molecular identifiers were attached to individual cDNA molecules to correct for PCR bias and sequencing error. TCR alpha and beta chains were both sequenced, and the abundances of alpha and beta sequences in each sample were closely correlated with each other. The original methods were these. V gene, J gene and CDR3 annotation of TCR sequences was performed with Decombinator V4. Expanded TCRs were defined as changing significantly between any two time points under a Poisson model with p below 0.0001. TCR abundances were normalised to the total number of TCRs sequenced in each sample and reported as counts per million. MAIT TCRs were defined by TRAV1-2 paired with TRAJ12, TRAJ20 or TRAJ33, and iNKT TCRs by TRAV10 paired with TRAJ18. VDJdb, accessed on 1 November 2021, was searched for TCRs annotated for CMV, EBV and SARS-CoV-2, and TCRs annotated for more than one antigen were excluded. In-frame beta chains were kept once TCRdb had trimmed the public reads at Q25 with fastp and called clones with MiXCR. Each record represents a unique CDR3 protein, reported with the most common genes and DNA among its rows. TCRdb, rather than the study authors, made the V and J calls. The sample contains tens of thousands of distinct CDR3 sequences, 11% of them found a single time. The ten largest clones add up to roughly 10% of the sample.

The sequenced material came from whole blood. The sequence links TRBV4-2 to TRBJ2-7, with an unclear D gene assignment. The receptor was derived from an adult who was a healthcare worker with PCR-confirmed SARS-CoV-2 infection or an uninfected control (not recorded which). The DNA sequence is as follows: TGTGCCAGCAGCCAAGATCTGGCTTATAACTCCTACGAGCAGTACTTC. It encodes CASSQDLAYNSYEQYF.